This T cell receptor (beta chain) stems from a study of cytomegalovirus exposure and HLA in healthy donors. Notes on the study in general: HLA alleles showed associations with roughly 17,000 TCR beta sequences in a later analysis, at a 0.05 false discovery rate.

13 Jbeta primers and 60 Vbeta primers were used for the PCR. Libraries were prepared by immunoSEQ multiplex PCR; TCRdb keeps only in-frame clonotypes and omits some of them. The repertoire holds some 170,000 clones, with around four fifths as singletons. Comments on this clone: Its specificity is not known.

Source material: PBMCs. The TCR comes from a woman aged 50 to 65 in good health and CMV-seronegative.

The CDR3 region is CASSLGGFAQGLTEAFF. The CDR3 nucleotides are TGTGCCAGCAGCTTAGGGGGATTCGCCCAGGGGCTCACTGAAGCTTTCTTT. The chain joins TRBV7-6 to TRBJ1-1, with D possibly being TRBD1 (6 bases). The CDR3 consists of 17 residues. Germline loops: CDR1 SGHVS, CDR2 FNYEAQ. V shed 1 base and J shed 4 bases, with 19 bases lying between them. Drawing the rest from reference TRBV7-6 and TRBJ1-1, the complete variable domain is GAGVSQSPRYKVTKRGQDVALRCDPISGHVSLYWYRQALGQGPEFLTYFNYEAQQDKSGLPNDRFSAERPEGSISTLTIQRTEQRDSAMYRCASSLGGFAQGLTEAFFGQGTRLTVV.